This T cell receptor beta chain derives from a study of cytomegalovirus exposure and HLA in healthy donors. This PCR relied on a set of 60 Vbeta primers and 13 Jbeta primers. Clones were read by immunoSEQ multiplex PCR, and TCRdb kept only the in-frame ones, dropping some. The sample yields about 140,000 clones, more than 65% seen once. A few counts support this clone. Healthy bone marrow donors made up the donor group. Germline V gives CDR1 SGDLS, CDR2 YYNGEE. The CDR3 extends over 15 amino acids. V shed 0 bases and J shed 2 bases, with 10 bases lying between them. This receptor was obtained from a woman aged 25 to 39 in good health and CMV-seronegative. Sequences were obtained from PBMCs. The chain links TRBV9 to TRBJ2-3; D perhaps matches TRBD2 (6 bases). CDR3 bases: TGTGCCAGCAGCGTAGGTCTAGCGTTCACAGATACGCAGTATTTT. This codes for CASSVGLAFTDTQYF.